A selection of T cell receptor beta chains follows, all from one sample in a study of PD-L1 blockade in urothelial cancer. The method was immunoSEQ multiplex PCR; TCRdb's version includes in-frame clones alone and lacks a portion of them. This sample carries around 100,000 clones, more than 85% of them seen once, and the ten largest clones take 3.5% to 4.5%. Sequenced material: PBMCs, taken around atezolizumab (anti-PD-L1) treatment. Source of these receptors: a man aged 60 to 69 with urothelial cancer. CDR3s include the opening cysteine and the closing phenylalanine or tryptophan. Each record gives: J gene, D gene, clone size, V gene, CDR3 protein, CDR3 DNA. D genes are given only for firm matches. Rows give clone size only sometimes, using once, few, many, or a class for an expanded clone.

j_gene: TRBJ2-5; d_gene: NA; abundance: NA; v_gene: TRBV19; CDR3aa: CASSIGSMETQYF; CDR3nt: TGTGCCAGTAGTATAGGATCTATGGAGACCCAGTACTTC
j_gene: TRBJ2-1; d_gene: TRBD2; abundance: NA; v_gene: TRBV5-1; CDR3aa: CASSLPGGLVNEQFF; CDR3nt: TGCGCCAGCAGCTTGCCGGGGGGGCTTGTCAATGAGCAGTTCTTC
j_gene: TRBJ2-6; d_gene: NA; abundance: once; v_gene: TRBV10-1; CDR3aa: CASPFPGDSGANVLTF; CDR3nt: TGCGCCAGCCCATTTCCAGGGGACTCTGGGGCCAACGTCCTGACTTTC
j_gene: TRBJ1-5; d_gene: TRBD1; abundance: NA; v_gene: TRBV7-2; CDR3aa: CASSVQGQGAGQPQHF; CDR3nt: TGTGCCAGCAGCGTACAGGGACAGGGGGCGGGTCAGCCCCAGCATTTT
j_gene: TRBJ1-5; d_gene: NA; abundance: NA; v_gene: TRBV12-2; CDR3aa: CASRLKRMGNQPQHF; CDR3nt: TGTGCAAGTCGCTTAAAGCGGATGGGCAATCAGCCCCAGCATTTT
j_gene: TRBJ2-7; d_gene: TRBD2; abundance: once; v_gene: TRBV7-2; CDR3aa: CASRLAGGWYEQYF; CDR3nt: TGTGCCAGCAGGCTAGCGGGGGGTTGGTACGAGCAGTACTTC
j_gene: TRBJ1-2; d_gene: NA; abundance: NA; v_gene: TRBV7-2; CDR3aa: CASSLAVPQGYTF; CDR3nt: TGTGCCAGCAGCTTAGCCGTTCCCCAGGGCTACACCTTC
j_gene: TRBJ2-3; d_gene: TRBD2; abundance: once; v_gene: TRBV5-1; CDR3aa: CASSRSELAEVRDTQYF; CDR3nt: TGCGCCAGCAGCAGGTCTGAACTAGCGGAGGTTCGGGATACGCAGTATTTT
j_gene: TRBJ2-7; d_gene: TRBD1; abundance: NA; v_gene: TRBV15; CDR3aa: CATSRTGQGQGNEQYF; CDR3nt: TGTGCCACCAGCAGGACCGGACAGGGTCAAGGTAACGAGCAGTACTTC
j_gene: TRBJ1-3; d_gene: NA; abundance: NA; v_gene: TRBV7-8; CDR3aa: CASSLIRGQTGNTIYF; CDR3nt: TGTGCCAGCAGCTTAATCAGAGGACAGACTGGAAACACCATATATTTT
j_gene: TRBJ1-2; d_gene: NA; abundance: NA; v_gene: TRBV18; CDR3aa: CATAAGTRADGYTF; CDR3nt: TGTGCCACCGCGGCCGGGACACGGGCGGATGGCTACACCTTC
j_gene: TRBJ2-1; d_gene: NA; abundance: NA; v_gene: TRBV7-9; CDR3aa: CASSLGGSDEQFF; CDR3nt: TGTGCCAGCAGCTTAGGGGGCTCGGATGAGCAGTTCTTC
j_gene: TRBJ2-5; d_gene: NA; abundance: NA; v_gene: TRBV7-2; CDR3aa: CASSFQAQETQYF; CDR3nt: TGTGCCAGCAGCTTTCAAGCCCAAGAGACCCAGTACTTC
j_gene: TRBJ2-6; d_gene: NA; abundance: NA; v_gene: TRBV7-2; CDR3aa: CASSLSGSGANVLTF; CDR3nt: TGTGCCAGCAGCTTATCCGGGAGTGGGGCCAACGTCCTGACTTTC
j_gene: TRBJ2-7; d_gene: TRBD2; abundance: NA; v_gene: TRBV9; CDR3aa: CASSVGLAGGYEQYF; CDR3nt: TGTGCCAGCAGCGTAGGCCTAGCGGGAGGTTACGAGCAGTACTTC
j_gene: TRBJ2-7; d_gene: TRBD2; abundance: NA; v_gene: TRBV6-1; CDR3aa: CASKSGGDREQYF; CDR3nt: TGTGCCAGCAAGAGCGGGGGGGATCGCGAGCAGTACTTC
j_gene: TRBJ2-5; d_gene: TRBD1; abundance: NA; v_gene: TRBV4-3; CDR3aa: CASSQEGTGVGETQYF; CDR3nt: TGCGCCAGCAGCCAAGAGGGGACAGGGGTAGGGGAGACCCAGTACTTC
j_gene: TRBJ2-5; d_gene: NA; abundance: few; v_gene: TRBV30; CDR3aa: CAWSDSPGETQYF; CDR3nt: TGTGCCTGGAGTGACTCACCGGGGGAGACCCAGTACTTC
j_gene: TRBJ1-1; d_gene: NA; abundance: NA; v_gene: TRBV9; CDR3aa: CASSRERGTEAFF; CDR3nt: TGTGCCAGCAGCAGGGAACGGGGCACTGAAGCTTTCTTT
j_gene: TRBJ1-1; d_gene: TRBD1; abundance: NA; v_gene: TRBV4-3; CDR3aa: CASSRQWTGTEAFF; CDR3nt: TGCGCCAGCAGCCGACAATGGACAGGCACTGAAGCTTTCTTT
j_gene: TRBJ1-1; d_gene: NA; abundance: NA; v_gene: TRBV5-5; CDR3aa: CASSLAGGGSNTEAFF; CDR3nt: TGTGCCAGCAGCTTGGCCGGGGGAGGTTCGAACACTGAAGCTTTCTTT
j_gene: TRBJ2-7; d_gene: TRBD1; abundance: NA; v_gene: TRBV6-5; CDR3aa: CATSRGKTGVYEQYF; CDR3nt: TGTGCCACCTCCCGGGGAAAGACAGGGGTCTACGAGCAGTACTTC
j_gene: TRBJ1-1; d_gene: NA; abundance: NA; v_gene: TRBV6-4; CDR3aa: CASSTRENTEAFF; CDR3nt: TGTGCCAGCAGCACTCGGGAGAACACTGAAGCTTTCTTT
j_gene: TRBJ1-5; d_gene: NA; abundance: NA; v_gene: TRBV19; CDR3aa: CASSIGQTSNQPQHF; CDR3nt: TGTGCCAGTAGTATAGGACAGACTAGCAATCAGCCCCAGCATTTT
j_gene: TRBJ2-3; d_gene: TRBD2; abundance: NA; v_gene: TRBV29-1; CDR3aa: CSAEGLAGVTDTQYF; CDR3nt: TGCAGCGCCGAAGGTCTAGCGGGGGTCACAGATACGCAGTATTTT
j_gene: TRBJ2-7; d_gene: TRBD2; abundance: NA; v_gene: TRBV7-2; CDR3aa: CASSLGASGRAVAYEQYF; CDR3nt: TGTGCCAGCAGCCTAGGAGCTAGCGGGAGGGCCGTGGCCTACGAGCAGTACTTC
j_gene: TRBJ1-3; d_gene: TRBD1; abundance: once; v_gene: TRBV5-4; CDR3aa: CASSGTGSGNTIYF; CDR3nt: TGTGCCAGCAGCGGGACAGGGTCGGGAAACACCATATATTTT
j_gene: TRBJ2-3; d_gene: NA; abundance: NA; v_gene: TRBV5-6; CDR3aa: CASSLSGLYTDTQYF; CDR3nt: TGTGCCAGCAGCTTGTCAGGACTATACACAGATACGCAGTATTTT
j_gene: TRBJ1-2; d_gene: TRBD1; abundance: once; v_gene: TRBV5-1; CDR3aa: CASSLVHTGTGNKVNYGYTF; CDR3nt: TGCGCCAGCAGCTTGGTCCATACCGGGACAGGGAATAAGGTTAACTATGGCTACACCTTC
j_gene: TRBJ1-6; d_gene: NA; abundance: NA; v_gene: TRBV11-2; CDR3aa: CASSRGEAAYSPLHF; CDR3nt: TGTGCCAGCAGCCGCGGAGAGGCCGCCTATTCACCCCTCCACTTT
j_gene: TRBJ2-2; d_gene: NA; abundance: NA; v_gene: TRBV6-6; CDR3aa: CATSRGGVATGELFF; CDR3nt: TGTGCCACCTCACGGGGCGGGGTAGCCACCGGGGAGCTGTTTTTT
j_gene: TRBJ2-7; d_gene: TRBD2; abundance: NA; v_gene: TRBV6-6; CDR3aa: CASSFGLAANEQYF; CDR3nt: TGTGCCAGCAGTTTTGGACTAGCGGCGAACGAGCAGTACTTC
j_gene: TRBJ2-7; d_gene: NA; abundance: NA; v_gene: TRBV7-2; CDR3aa: CASSLREASYEQYF; CDR3nt: TGTGCCAGCAGCTTGAGGGAAGCATCCTACGAGCAGTACTTC
j_gene: TRBJ2-1; d_gene: TRBD2; abundance: NA; v_gene: TRBV18; CDR3aa: CASSPSLTSGNNEQFF; CDR3nt: TGTGCCAGCTCACCAAGTCTGACTAGCGGAAACAATGAGCAGTTCTTC
j_gene: TRBJ2-1; d_gene: NA; abundance: NA; v_gene: TRBV19; CDR3aa: CASSIALPYNEQFF; CDR3nt: TGTGCCAGTAGTATAGCACTACCCTACAATGAGCAGTTCTTC
j_gene: TRBJ2-2; d_gene: NA; abundance: NA; v_gene: TRBV6-5; CDR3aa: CASSYLWRPNTGELFF; CDR3nt: TGTGCCAGCAGTTATCTCTGGAGGCCAAACACCGGGGAGCTGTTTTTT
j_gene: TRBJ2-3; d_gene: NA; abundance: NA; v_gene: TRBV5-6; CDR3aa: CASSLAARLSTDTQYF; CDR3nt: TGTGCCAGCAGCTTGGCAGCGAGGCTTAGCACAGATACGCAGTATTTT
j_gene: TRBJ2-5; d_gene: TRBD2; abundance: NA; v_gene: TRBV4-2; CDR3aa: CASSQERSGSCETQYF; CDR3nt: TGTGCCAGCAGCCAAGAGCGGAGCGGGAGCTGCGAGACCCAGTACTTC
j_gene: TRBJ1-3; d_gene: NA; abundance: once; v_gene: TRBV5-6; CDR3aa: CASSLRGASGNTIYF; CDR3nt: TGTGCCAGCAGCTTACGGGGTGCCTCTGGAAACACCATATATTTT
j_gene: TRBJ1-3; d_gene: NA; abundance: NA; v_gene: TRBV7-2; CDR3aa: CASSLVSAISGNTIYF; CDR3nt: TGTGCCAGCAGCTTAGTCTCCGCGATCTCTGGAAACACCATATATTTT
j_gene: TRBJ2-3; d_gene: TRBD2; abundance: NA; v_gene: TRBV5-1; CDR3aa: CASSRLTSAADTQYF; CDR3nt: TGCGCCAGCAGCCGATTGACTAGCGCGGCAGATACGCAGTATTTT
j_gene: TRBJ2-5; d_gene: TRBD2; abundance: NA; v_gene: TRBV6-4; CDR3aa: CASSDSRRGGETQYF; CDR3nt: TGTGCCAGCAGTGACTCGAGACGGGGGGGGGAGACCCAGTACTTC
j_gene: TRBJ2-7; d_gene: NA; abundance: NA; v_gene: TRBV6-5; CDR3aa: CASSLVYYEQYF; CDR3nt: TGTGCCAGCAGCCTTGTGTACTACGAGCAGTACTTC
j_gene: TRBJ2-1; d_gene: TRBD2; abundance: NA; v_gene: TRBV7-8; CDR3aa: CASSSRRRGGNEQFF; CDR3nt: TGTGCCAGCAGCTCCCGGAGGCGGGGGGGGAATGAGCAGTTCTTC
j_gene: TRBJ2-7; d_gene: NA; abundance: NA; v_gene: TRBV28; CDR3aa: CASSLSTPPPYEQYF; CDR3nt: TGTGCCAGCAGTCTCTCTACGCCCCCCCCCTACGAGCAGTACTTC
j_gene: TRBJ1-4; d_gene: NA; abundance: few; v_gene: TRBV6-1; CDR3aa: CASSDLSGWKEKLFF; CDR3nt: TGTGCCAGCAGTGACCTGTCAGGGTGGAAAGAAAAACTGTTTTTT
j_gene: TRBJ2-3; d_gene: NA; abundance: once; v_gene: TRBV5-1; CDR3aa: CASSPTSNTQYF; CDR3nt: TGCGCCAGCAGCCCAACTTCTAATACGCAGTATTTT
j_gene: TRBJ2-7; d_gene: TRBD2; abundance: NA; v_gene: TRBV4-3; CDR3aa: CASSQDTSGYEQYF; CDR3nt: TGCGCCAGCAGCCAAGATACTAGCGGTTACGAGCAGTACTTC
j_gene: TRBJ2-4; d_gene: TRBD2; abundance: NA; v_gene: TRBV19; CDR3aa: CASSRVRGGGTKNIQYF; CDR3nt: TGTGCCAGTAGTAGAGTCCGGGGCGGGGGGACCAAAAACATTCAGTACTTC
j_gene: TRBJ2-1; d_gene: NA; abundance: once; v_gene: TRBV4-2; CDR3aa: CASSQGAGNSYNEQFF; CDR3nt: TGTGCCAGCAGCCAAGGCGCAGGAAACTCCTACAATGAGCAGTTCTTC
j_gene: TRBJ2-1; d_gene: TRBD1; abundance: few; v_gene: TRBV25-1; CDR3aa: CASDKEDRVDAEQFF; CDR3nt: TGTGCCAGCGACAAAGAAGACAGGGTTGACGCTGAGCAGTTCTTC
j_gene: TRBJ1-2; d_gene: NA; abundance: NA; v_gene: TRBV6-5; CDR3aa: CASRGPYGYTF; CDR3nt: TGTGCCAGCAGGGGGCCCTATGGCTACACCTTC
j_gene: TRBJ1-2; d_gene: NA; abundance: NA; v_gene: TRBV5-4; CDR3aa: CASSLGGRGGGDYGYTF; CDR3nt: TGTGCCAGCAGCTTGGGAGGCAGGGGTGGGGGGGACTATGGCTACACCTTC
j_gene: TRBJ2-1; d_gene: TRBD1; abundance: NA; v_gene: TRBV30; CDR3aa: CAWSQGARGHGQFF; CDR3nt: TGTGCCTGGAGCCAGGGGGCCCGAGGCCATGGGCAGTTCTTC